The source of this TCR beta chain is a study of CD8 T cells in Susac syndrome. The study's findings and limits: That the number of individuals in its TCR sequencing and HLA analysis was relatively small was acknowledged by the study.

Germline V CDR1 and CDR2: SQVTM, ANQGSEA. The CDR3 length is 12 residues. Between the trimmed V and J ends, which lost 4 bases and 2 bases, there was a span of 9 bases. To note about this clonotype: Its specificity is not known.

CD8+ and CD4+ T cells taken from blood had their TCR beta sequenced. Patients with stable or active relapsing-remitting disease, all of them treatment-naive, made up the multiple sclerosis controls. When the RNA was reverse transcribed, random hexamers were used with an input of about 0.5 to 1 ug. An immunoSEQ multiplex PCR generated amplified TCR beta CDR3 products spanning 54 Vbeta and 13 Jbeta. MiXCR, run by TCRdb on the immunoSEQ multiplex PCR reads, gives a single entry per CDR3 protein. The table includes around 77,000 distinct CDR3 sequences, roughly 95% detected once. The TCR originated in a human donor with multiple sclerosis. Sequencing used CD4+ T cells from PBMCs. The chain recombines TRBV29-1 with TRBJ2-7; D is undetermined. CDR3 nucleotides: TGCAGCGTTGGGACGGAGACCTACGAGCAGTACTTC. It is translated as CSVGTETYEQYF.